These 4 T cell receptor beta chains originate from one sample sequenced in a study of PD-L1 blockade in urothelial cancer. The assay was immunoSEQ multiplex PCR, and TCRdb's table has in-frame clones only and misses some. The sample holds 53,000 or so clones; around 89% are singletons and the top ten take under 2.5%. This sample's time point: peripheral blood 6 weeks after treatment start. The sequencing here drew on PBMCs, taken around atezolizumab (anti-PD-L1) treatment. The receptors originated from a man aged 55 to 69 with urothelial cancer.

The CDR3 reads CASRPRGREYQETQYF. The CDR3 nucleotides are TGTGCCAGCAGGCCTCGGGGGAGAGAGTACCAAGAGACCCAGTACTTC. The chain links TRBV7-2 to TRBJ2-5, with D tentatively TRBD2 (6 bases). The germline V gene encodes CDR1 SGHTA and CDR2 FQGNSA. The CDR3 is made up of 16 amino acids. Deletions cut 6 bases from V and 0 bases from J, with 17 bases between.

The chain employs TRBV5-5 and TRBJ2-7; the match to TRBD2 covers 7 bases. Germline V gene data show CDR1 as SGHKS and CDR2 as YYEKEE (reference sequence). The CDR3 sequence is 14 residues long. V lost 4 bases and J lost 3; bases outside the gene matches: 7. CDR3 amino acids: CASSTSGGNYEQYF. The CDR3 bases are TGTGCCAGCAGCACCTCGGGGGGAAACTACGAGCAGTACTTC. Combining the CDR3 with reference TRBV5-5 and TRBJ2-7 gives the whole variable domain DAGVTQSPTHLIKTRGQQVTLRCSPISGHKSVSWYQQVLGQGPQFIFQYYEKEERGRGNFPDRFSARQFPNYSSELNVNALLLGDSALYLCASSTSGGNYEQYFGPGTRLTVT.

This sequence joins TRBV5-6 and TRBJ2-3; D is perhaps TRBD2 (6 bases). CDR1 SGHDT and CDR2 YYEEEE come from the germline V gene. CDR3 length: 14 amino acids. The V and J ends lost 3 bases and 1 base respectively, with 9 bases between them. As DNA, the CDR3 is TGTGCCAGCAGCTACACGGGGGGCACAGATACGCAGTATTTT. Its translation: CASSYTGGTDTQYF.

The J gene is TRBJ2-1, the V gene TRBV7-2; 10 bases line up with TRBD2. The germline V gene has CDR1 SGHTA and CDR2 FQGNSA. V was pared by 3 bases and J by 6 bases, with 8 bases of the junction left unmatched. The CDR3 is 16 amino acids. CDR3 bases: TGTGCCAGCAGCTTTTTGCTAGCGGGAGTGACCAATGAGCAGTTCTTC. It specifies CASSFLLAGVTNEQFF.